This T cell receptor (beta chain) is from a study of shared clonotypes between healthy human individuals. The study, taken as a whole, reports: Clonotype sharing across several donors was observed for 4% to 5.5% of naive CD4 clonotypes.

Selected positively for CCR7 and CD45RO-negative, naive CD8 cells excluded terminally differentiated effector memory CD45RA+ cells. On this clone: Antigen unknown.

TCRdb's table, derived via immunoSEQ multiplex PCR, lists solely in-frame clones and lacks some. The sample has a few hundred thousand clones, nearly 97% seen once. Trimming left V 1 base short and J 4 bases short, with 20 bases between. The germline gives CDR1 SQVTM, CDR2 ANQGSEA. CDR3 length equals 17 residues. The clonotype comes from a woman under 40 in good health. V and J are TRBV29-1 and TRBJ2-1; tentatively, D is TRBD2 (5 bases). Sequencing was done on a sample of naive CD8+ T cells sorted from blood. The chain's CDR3 is CSVEGDLAANHYNEQFF. The DNA for the CDR3 is TGCAGCGTTGAAGGAGATCTAGCCGCTAACCATTACAATGAGCAGTTCTTC.